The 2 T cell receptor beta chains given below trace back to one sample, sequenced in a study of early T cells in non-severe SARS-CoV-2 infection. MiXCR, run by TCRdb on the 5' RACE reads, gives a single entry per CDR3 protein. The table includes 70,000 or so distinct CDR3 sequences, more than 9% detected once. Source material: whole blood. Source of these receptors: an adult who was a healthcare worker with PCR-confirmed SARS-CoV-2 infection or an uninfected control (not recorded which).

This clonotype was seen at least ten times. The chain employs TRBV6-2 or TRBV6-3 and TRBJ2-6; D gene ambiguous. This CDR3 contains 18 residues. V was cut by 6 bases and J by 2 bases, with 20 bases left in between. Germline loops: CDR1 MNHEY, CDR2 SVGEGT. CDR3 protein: CASRTHVVPVPGANVLTF. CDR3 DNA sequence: TGTGCCAGCAGAACTCACGTCGTGCCCGTTCCTGGGGCCAACGTCCTGACTTTC.

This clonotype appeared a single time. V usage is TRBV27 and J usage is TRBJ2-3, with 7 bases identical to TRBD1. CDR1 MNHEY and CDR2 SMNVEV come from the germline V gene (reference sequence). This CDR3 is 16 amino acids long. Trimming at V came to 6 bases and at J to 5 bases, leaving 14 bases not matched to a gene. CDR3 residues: CASSRGGAGGLDTQYF. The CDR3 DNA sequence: TGTGCCAGCAGCCGTGGAGGAGCAGGGGGATTAGATACGCAGTATTTT.